What follows describes a single TCR beta chain. Researchers ran the PCR with 60 Vbeta and 13 Jbeta primers. Assay used: immunoSEQ multiplex PCR; TCRdb lists only in-frame clones, some missing. The table lists approximately 210,000 clones, approximately 85% of them singletons. The sample belongs to a study of cytomegalovirus exposure and HLA in healthy donors. V lost 3 bases and J lost 5; bases outside the gene matches: 9. Germline CDR1 is MGHDK and CDR2 is SYGVNS. The CDR3 has 16 amino acids. V and J are TRBV25-1 and TRBJ2-5, with 10 bases that match TRBD2. The clonotype originates from a girl aged 10-17 years in good health and CMV-seropositive. Sequencing input: PBMCs. The CDR3 sequence: CASSEQERGGRETQYF. CDR3 coding DNA: TGTGCCAGCAGTGAGCAGGAGCGGGGGGGCCGGGAGACCCAGTACTTC. Full variable domain (missing parts from reference TRBV25-1 and TRBJ2-5): EADIYQTPRYLVIGTGKKITLECSQTMGHDKMYWYQQDPGMELHLIHYSYGVNSTEKGDLSSESTVSRIRTEHFPLTLESARPSHTSQYLCASSEQERGGRETQYFGPGTRLLVL.